A selection of T cell receptor beta chains follows, all from one sample in a study of blood T cell repertoires in COVID-19. TCRdb keeps only in-frame clones here, not all; method: immunoSEQ multiplex PCR. Here the sample spans 290,000 or so clones, around 90% being singletons. The sample was PBMCs or T cells enriched from blood (not recorded which). All receptors come from a woman in her 30s who had recovered from COVID-19. The CDR3 runs from the conserved cysteine through the conserved F or W. D genes are given only for firm matches. The size of a clone is reported for some rows only, either as once, few or many, or as a class for expanded clones.

j_gene: TRBJ2-3; d_gene: NA; abundance: NA; v_gene: TRBV29-1; CDR3aa: CSGWQVVTDTQYF; CDR3nt: TGCAGCGGGTGGCAGGTAGTCACAGATACGCAGTATTTT
j_gene: TRBJ1-1; d_gene: NA; abundance: NA; v_gene: TRBV7-2; CDR3aa: CASSSGSNTEAFF; CDR3nt: TGTGCCAGCAGCTCAGGGTCGAACACTGAAGCTTTCTTT
j_gene: TRBJ2-5; d_gene: NA; abundance: NA; v_gene: TRBV7-2; CDR3aa: CASSNRETQYF; CDR3nt: TGTGCCAGCAGCAACAGGGAGACCCAGTACTTC
j_gene: TRBJ2-1; d_gene: TRBD1; abundance: NA; v_gene: TRBV6-2/TRBV6-3; CDR3aa: CASSRPRTGTNEQFF; CDR3nt: TGTGCCAGCAGCCGACCACGGACAGGGACCAATGAGCAGTTCTTC
j_gene: TRBJ2-7; d_gene: TRBD1; abundance: NA; v_gene: TRBV6-2/TRBV6-3; CDR3aa: CASSSRDRVGEQYF; CDR3nt: TGTGCCAGCAGCTCAAGGGACAGGGTGGGGGAGCAGTACTTC
j_gene: TRBJ2-7; d_gene: NA; abundance: NA; v_gene: TRBV14; CDR3aa: CASSQADSTSYEQYF; CDR3nt: TGTGCCAGCAGCCAAGCGGACAGTACCTCCTACGAGCAGTACTTC
j_gene: TRBJ2-1; d_gene: TRBD2; abundance: NA; v_gene: TRBV11-2; CDR3aa: CASTGTSANEQFF; CDR3nt: TGTGCCAGCACAGGGACTAGCGCTAATGAGCAGTTCTTC
j_gene: TRBJ1-1; d_gene: NA; abundance: NA; v_gene: TRBV28; CDR3aa: CASSYSGPTGGEAFF; CDR3nt: TGTGCCAGCAGTTACTCTGGTCCAACGGGAGGTGAAGCTTTCTTT
j_gene: TRBJ1-2; d_gene: NA; abundance: NA; v_gene: TRBV6-5; CDR3aa: CASAPGVYGYTF; CDR3nt: TGTGCCAGCGCTCCAGGGGTCTATGGCTACACCTTC
j_gene: TRBJ1-1; d_gene: TRBD1; abundance: NA; v_gene: TRBV13; CDR3aa: CASREGQREAFF; CDR3nt: TGTGCCAGCAGAGAGGGACAGCGGGAAGCTTTCTTT
j_gene: TRBJ1-5; d_gene: NA; abundance: few; v_gene: TRBV4-3; CDR3aa: CASSWDTEGNQPQHF; CDR3nt: TGCGCCAGCAGTTGGGACACCGAAGGGAATCAGCCCCAGCATTTT
j_gene: TRBJ2-3; d_gene: TRBD1; abundance: NA; v_gene: TRBV7-9; CDR3aa: CASRLGTGSDTQYF; CDR3nt: TGTGCCAGCAGGTTAGGGACAGGGTCAGATACGCAGTATTTT
j_gene: TRBJ2-1; d_gene: TRBD2; abundance: NA; v_gene: TRBV5-1; CDR3aa: CASSRQGLANNEQFF; CDR3nt: TGCGCCAGCAGCCGACAGGGACTAGCGAACAATGAGCAGTTCTTC
j_gene: TRBJ1-1; d_gene: NA; abundance: NA; v_gene: TRBV5-1; CDR3aa: CASSLNGGVMNTEAFF; CDR3nt: TGCGCCAGCAGCTTAAATGGCGGGGTAATGAACACTGAAGCTTTCTTT
j_gene: TRBJ1-2; d_gene: TRBD1; abundance: NA; v_gene: TRBV4-1; CDR3aa: CASSQAETGDGGYTF; CDR3nt: TGCGCCAGCAGCCAAGCCGAGACAGGGGATGGTGGCTACACCTTC
j_gene: TRBJ1-2; d_gene: TRBD1; abundance: NA; v_gene: TRBV6-5; CDR3aa: CASSSPRDSYNYGYTF; CDR3nt: TGTGCCAGCAGTTCGCCCCGGGACAGCTATAACTATGGCTACACCTTC